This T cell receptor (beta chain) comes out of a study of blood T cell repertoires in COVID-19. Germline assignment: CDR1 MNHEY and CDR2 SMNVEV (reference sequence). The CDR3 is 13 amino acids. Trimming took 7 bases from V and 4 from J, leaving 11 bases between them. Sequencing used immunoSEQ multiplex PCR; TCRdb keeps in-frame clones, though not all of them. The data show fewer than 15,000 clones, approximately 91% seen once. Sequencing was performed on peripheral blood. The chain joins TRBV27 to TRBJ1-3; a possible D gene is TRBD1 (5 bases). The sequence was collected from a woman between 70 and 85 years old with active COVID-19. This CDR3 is CASMKGVGNTIYF. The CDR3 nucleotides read TGTGCCAGCATGAAAGGGGTCGGAAACACCATATATTTT.